These 3 T cell receptor beta chains share one sample of origin, sequenced in a study of T-cell reconstitution after alpha-beta-depleted transplantation in children. The library targeted TCRbeta and was prepared with unique molecular identifiers. TCRdb used MiXCR to reprocess the PCR reads, holding one entry per CDR3 protein. The data show approximately 490,000 distinct CDR3 sequences, over 9.5% seen once. The source was PBMCs, collected before TCRalphabeta/CD19-depleted stem cell transplant. The origin of the receptors is a child under 10 years old with inherited bone marrow failure, due to receive a stem cell transplant.

The chain links TRBV5-4 to TRBJ2-7; the match to TRBD1 covers 7 bases. The germline gives CDR1 SGHNT, CDR2 YYREEE (reference sequence). The CDR3 is 15 residues long. J lost 2 bases, V lost 4 bases, and 9 bases had no gene match. CDR3 sequence (DNA): TGTGCCAGCAGCCCGAGGGGGACAGAGACCTACGAGCAGTACTTC. Translation gives CASSPRGTETYEQYF. Based on the CDR3 plus reference TRBV5-4 and TRBJ2-7, the full variable domain is ETGVTQSPTHLIKTRGQQVTLRCSSQSGHNTVSWYQQALGQGPQFIFQYYREEENGRGNFPPRFSGLQFPNYSSELNVNALELDDSALYLCASSPRGTETYEQYFGPGTRLTVT.

This clonotype was found many times. The genes are TRBV28 and TRBJ2-1; 7 positions agree with TRBD2. Germline V gene sequence: CDR1 MDHEN, CDR2 SYDVKM. This CDR3 contains 14 residues. V trimming: 5 bases; J trimming: 9 bases; junction bases outside the gene matches: 10. The CDR3 loop reads CASSPPSSGTEQFF. In DNA, the CDR3 is TGTGCCAGCAGTCCCCCCTCTAGCGGTACTGAGCAGTTCTTC.

This clonotype has a count of ten or more. V gene TRBV7-2 combines with J gene TRBJ2-1; the match to TRBD1 covers 8 bases. Per the germline V gene, CDR1 is SGHTA and CDR2 is FQGNSA. The CDR3 covers 15 residues. Trimming cost V 5 bases and J 0 bases; bases outside gene matches: 3. CDR3 sequence: CASSVQGASYNEQFF. As DNA, the CDR3 is TGTGCCAGCAGCGTCCAGGGGGCCTCCTACAATGAGCAGTTCTTC.